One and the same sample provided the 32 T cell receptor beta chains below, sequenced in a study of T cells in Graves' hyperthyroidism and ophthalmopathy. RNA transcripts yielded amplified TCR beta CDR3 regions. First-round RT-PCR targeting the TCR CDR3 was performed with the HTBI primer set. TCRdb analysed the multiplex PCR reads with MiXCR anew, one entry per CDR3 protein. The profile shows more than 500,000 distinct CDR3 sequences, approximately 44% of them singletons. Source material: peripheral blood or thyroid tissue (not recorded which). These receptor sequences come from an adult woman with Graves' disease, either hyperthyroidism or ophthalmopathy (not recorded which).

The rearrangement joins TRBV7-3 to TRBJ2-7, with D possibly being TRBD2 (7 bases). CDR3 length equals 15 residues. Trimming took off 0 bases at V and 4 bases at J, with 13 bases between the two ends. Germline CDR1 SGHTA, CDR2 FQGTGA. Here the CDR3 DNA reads TGTGCCAGCAGCTTAACGCCAGGGAGGGGGTACGAGCAGTACTTC. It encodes CASSLTPGRGYEQYF.

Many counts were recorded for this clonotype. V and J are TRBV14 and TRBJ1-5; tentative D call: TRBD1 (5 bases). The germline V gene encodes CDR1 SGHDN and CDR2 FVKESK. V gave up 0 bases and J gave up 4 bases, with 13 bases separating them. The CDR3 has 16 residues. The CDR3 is CASSQDDGTSNQPQHF. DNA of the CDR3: TGTGCCAGCAGCCAAGACGACGGGACGAGTAATCAGCCCCAGCATTTT.

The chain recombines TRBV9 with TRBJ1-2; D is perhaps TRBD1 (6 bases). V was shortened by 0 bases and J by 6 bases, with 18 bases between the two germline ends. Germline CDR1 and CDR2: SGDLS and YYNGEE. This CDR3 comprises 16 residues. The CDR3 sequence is CASSVATGHRLHGYTF. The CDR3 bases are TGTGCCAGCAGCGTAGCAACGGGACACCGCTTACATGGCTACACCTTC.

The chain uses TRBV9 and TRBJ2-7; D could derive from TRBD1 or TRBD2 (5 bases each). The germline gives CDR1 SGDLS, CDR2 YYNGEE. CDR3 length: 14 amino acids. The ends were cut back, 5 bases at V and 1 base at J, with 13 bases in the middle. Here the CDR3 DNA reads TGTGCCAGCAGTGCCGGGGACGGGTCCTACGAGCAGTACTTC. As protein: CASSAGDGSYEQYF. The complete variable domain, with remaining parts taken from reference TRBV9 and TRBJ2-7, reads DSGVTQTPKHLITATGQRVTLRCSPRSGDLSVYWYQQSLDQGLQFLIQYYNGEERAKGNILERFSAQQFPDLHSELNLSSLELGDSALYFCASSAGDGSYEQYFGPGTRLTVT.

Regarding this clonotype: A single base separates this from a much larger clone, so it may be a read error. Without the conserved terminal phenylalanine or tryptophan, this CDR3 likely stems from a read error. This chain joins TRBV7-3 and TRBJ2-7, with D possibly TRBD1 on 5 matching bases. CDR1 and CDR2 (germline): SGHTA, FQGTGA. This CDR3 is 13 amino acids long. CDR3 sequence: CASSQDSSYEQYL. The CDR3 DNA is TGCGCCAGCAGCCAAGACAGCTCCTACGAGCAGTACCTC.

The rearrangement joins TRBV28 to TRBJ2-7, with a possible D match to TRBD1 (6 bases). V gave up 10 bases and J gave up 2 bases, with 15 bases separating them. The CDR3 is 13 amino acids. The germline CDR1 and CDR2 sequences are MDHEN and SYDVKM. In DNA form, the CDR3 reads TGTGCCACTTCGGACAGCCGAACCTACGAGCAGTACTTC. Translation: CATSDSRTYEQYF. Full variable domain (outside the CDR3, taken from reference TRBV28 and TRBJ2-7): DVKVTQSSRYLVKRTGEKVFLECVQDMDHENMFWYRQDPGLGLRLIYFSYDVKMKEKGDIPEGYSVSREKKERFSLILESASTNQTSMYLCATSDSRTYEQYFGPGTRLTVT.

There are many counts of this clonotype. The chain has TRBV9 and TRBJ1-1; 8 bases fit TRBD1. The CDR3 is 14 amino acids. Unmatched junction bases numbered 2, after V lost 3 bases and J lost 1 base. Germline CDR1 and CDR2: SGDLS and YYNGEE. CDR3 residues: CASSAGQANTEAFF. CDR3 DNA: TGTGCCAGCAGCGCGGGACAGGCGAACACTGAAGCTTTCTTT.

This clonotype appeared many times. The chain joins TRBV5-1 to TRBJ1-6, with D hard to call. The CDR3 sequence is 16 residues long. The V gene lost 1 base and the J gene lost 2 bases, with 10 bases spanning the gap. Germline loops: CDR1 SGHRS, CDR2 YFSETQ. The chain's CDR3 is CASSLWSLPYNSPLHF. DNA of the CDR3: TGCGCCAGCAGCTTGTGGTCTCTACCCTATAATTCACCCCTCCACTTT.

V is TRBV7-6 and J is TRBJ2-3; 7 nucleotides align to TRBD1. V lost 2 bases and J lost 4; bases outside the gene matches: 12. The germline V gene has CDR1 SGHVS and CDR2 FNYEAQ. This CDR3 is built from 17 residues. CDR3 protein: CASSLKVLVGGPDTQYF. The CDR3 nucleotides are TGTGCCAGCAGCTTAAAGGTTTTGGTAGGGGGCCCAGATACGCAGTATTTT.

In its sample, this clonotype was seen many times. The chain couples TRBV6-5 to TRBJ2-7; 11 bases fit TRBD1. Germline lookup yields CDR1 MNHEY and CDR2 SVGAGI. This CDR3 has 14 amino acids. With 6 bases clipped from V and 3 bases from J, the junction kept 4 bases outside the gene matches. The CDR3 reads CASRRTGGGYEQYF. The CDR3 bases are TGTGCCAGCAGAAGGACAGGGGGCGGCTACGAGCAGTACTTC.

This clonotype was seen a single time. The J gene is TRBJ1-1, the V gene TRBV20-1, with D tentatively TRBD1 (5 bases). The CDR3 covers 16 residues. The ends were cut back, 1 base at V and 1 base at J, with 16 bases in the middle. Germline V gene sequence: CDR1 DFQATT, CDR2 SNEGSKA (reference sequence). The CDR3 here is CSARAHNTGGNTEAFF. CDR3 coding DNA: TGCAGTGCTAGAGCACATAACACCGGGGGGAACACTGAAGCTTTCTTT.

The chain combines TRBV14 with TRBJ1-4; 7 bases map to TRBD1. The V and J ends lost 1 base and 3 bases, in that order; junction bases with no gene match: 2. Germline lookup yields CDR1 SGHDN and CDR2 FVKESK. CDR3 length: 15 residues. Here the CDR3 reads CASSQVDRPNEKLFF. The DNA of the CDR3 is TGTGCCAGCAGCCAAGTGGACAGGCCTAATGAAAAACTGTTTTTT.

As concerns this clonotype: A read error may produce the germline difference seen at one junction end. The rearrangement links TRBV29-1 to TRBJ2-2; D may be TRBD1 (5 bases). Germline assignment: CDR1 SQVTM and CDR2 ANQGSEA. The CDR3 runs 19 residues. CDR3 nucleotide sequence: TGCAGCGTTGCGGGCAGGGCGGTCTCGCCTTCAAAGAACACTGGGGAGCTGTTTTTT. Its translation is CSVAGRAVSPSKNTGELFF.

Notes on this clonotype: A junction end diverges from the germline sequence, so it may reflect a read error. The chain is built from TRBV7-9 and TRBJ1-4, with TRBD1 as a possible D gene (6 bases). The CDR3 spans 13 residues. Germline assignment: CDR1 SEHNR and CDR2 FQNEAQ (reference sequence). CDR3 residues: CASSQTRGEKPFF. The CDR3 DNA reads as TGTGCCAGCAGCCAAACCAGGGGTGAAAAACCGTTTTTT.

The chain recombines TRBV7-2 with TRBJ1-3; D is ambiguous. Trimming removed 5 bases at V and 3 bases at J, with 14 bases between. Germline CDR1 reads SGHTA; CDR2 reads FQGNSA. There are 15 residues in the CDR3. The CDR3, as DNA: TGTGCCAGCAGCCCTGGGAGGGTGGATGGAAACACCATATATTTT. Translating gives CASSPGRVDGNTIYF. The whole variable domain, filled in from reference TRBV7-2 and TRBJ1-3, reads GAGVSQSPSNKVTEKGKDVELRCDPISGHTALYWYRQSLGQGLEFLIYFQGNSAPDKSGLPSDRFSAERTGGSVSTLTIQRTQQEDSAVYLCASSPGRVDGNTIYFGEGSWLTVV.

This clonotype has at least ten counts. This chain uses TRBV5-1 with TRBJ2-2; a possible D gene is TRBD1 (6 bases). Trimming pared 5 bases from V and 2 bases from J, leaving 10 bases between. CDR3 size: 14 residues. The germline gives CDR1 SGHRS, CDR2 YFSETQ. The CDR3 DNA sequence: TGCGCCAGCAGAAGGACAGACAACACCGGGGAGCTGTTTTTT. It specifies CASRRTDNTGELFF.

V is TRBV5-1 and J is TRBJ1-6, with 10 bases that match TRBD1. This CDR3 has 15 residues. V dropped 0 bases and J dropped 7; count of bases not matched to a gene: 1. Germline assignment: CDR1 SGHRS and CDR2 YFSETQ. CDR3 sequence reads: CASSLVTGGNSPLHF. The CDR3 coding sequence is TGCGCCAGCAGCTTGGTGACAGGGGGCAATTCACCCCTCCACTTT.

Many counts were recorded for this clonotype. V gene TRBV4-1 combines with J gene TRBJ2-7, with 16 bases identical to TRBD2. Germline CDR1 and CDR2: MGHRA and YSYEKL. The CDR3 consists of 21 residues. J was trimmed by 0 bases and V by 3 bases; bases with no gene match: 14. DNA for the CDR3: TGCGCCAGCAGCCACCCAAGCTGGGGACTAGCGGGAGGGCCACGCTCCTACGAGCAGTACTTC. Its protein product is CASSHPSWGLAGGPRSYEQYF.

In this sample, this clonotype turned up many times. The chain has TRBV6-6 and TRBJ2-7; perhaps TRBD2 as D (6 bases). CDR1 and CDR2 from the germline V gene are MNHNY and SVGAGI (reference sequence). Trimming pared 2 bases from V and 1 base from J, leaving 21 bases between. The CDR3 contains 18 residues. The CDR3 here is CASSYPSLAPQTSYEQYF. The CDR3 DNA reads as TGTGCCAGCAGTTACCCCTCACTAGCACCCCAGACATCCTACGAGCAGTACTTC.

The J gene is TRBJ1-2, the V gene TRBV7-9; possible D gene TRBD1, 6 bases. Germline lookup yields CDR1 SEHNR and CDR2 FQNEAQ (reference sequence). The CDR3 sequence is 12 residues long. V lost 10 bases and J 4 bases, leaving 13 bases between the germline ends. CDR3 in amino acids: CATGEGGYGYTF. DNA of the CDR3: TGTGCCACAGGAGAGGGGGGCTATGGCTACACCTTC. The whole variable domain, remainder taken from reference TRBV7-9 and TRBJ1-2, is DTGVSQNPRHKITKRGQNVTFRCDPISEHNRLYWYRQTLGQGPEFLTYFQNEAQLEKSRLLSDRFSAERPKGSFSTLEIQRTEQGDSAMYLCATGEGGYGYTFGSGTRLTVV.

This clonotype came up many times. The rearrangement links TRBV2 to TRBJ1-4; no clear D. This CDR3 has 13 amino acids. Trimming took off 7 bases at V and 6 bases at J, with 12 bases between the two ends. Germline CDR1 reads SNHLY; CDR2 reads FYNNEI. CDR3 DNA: TGTGCCAGCACTCCGGGATCCGATGAAAAACTGTTTTTT. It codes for CASTPGSDEKLFF.

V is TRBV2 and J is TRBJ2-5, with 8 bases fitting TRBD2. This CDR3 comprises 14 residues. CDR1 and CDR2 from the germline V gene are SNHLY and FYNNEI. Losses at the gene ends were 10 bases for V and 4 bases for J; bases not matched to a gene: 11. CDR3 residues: CAMEVSGMRETQYF. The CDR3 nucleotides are TGTGCCATGGAGGTTAGCGGGATGAGAGAGACCCAGTACTTC.

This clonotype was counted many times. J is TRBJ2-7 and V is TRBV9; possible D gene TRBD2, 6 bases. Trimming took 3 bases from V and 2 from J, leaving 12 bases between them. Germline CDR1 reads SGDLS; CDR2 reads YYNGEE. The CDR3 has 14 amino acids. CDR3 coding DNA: TGTGCCAGCAGCGCGTTAGCGGCTACCTACGAGCAGTACTTC. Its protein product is CASSALAATYEQYF.

This CDR3 reads CASTSGQGSYEQYF. The CDR3 nucleotides read TGTGCCAGCACCTCCGGGCAGGGCTCCTACGAGCAGTACTTC. The J gene is TRBJ2-7, the V gene TRBV28; D perhaps matches TRBD1 (5 bases). CDR1 and CDR2 (germline): MDHEN, SYDVKM. CDR3 length equals 14 residues. V was clipped by 7 bases and J by 0 bases, with 13 bases between them.

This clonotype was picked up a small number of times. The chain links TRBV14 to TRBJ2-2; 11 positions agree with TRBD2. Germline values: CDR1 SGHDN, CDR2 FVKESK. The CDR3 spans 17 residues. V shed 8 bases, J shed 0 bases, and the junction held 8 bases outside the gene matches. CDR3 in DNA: TGTGCCAGCTCACCGATAGCGGGAGGGCCGAACACCGGGGAGCTGTTTTTT. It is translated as CASSPIAGGPNTGELFF.

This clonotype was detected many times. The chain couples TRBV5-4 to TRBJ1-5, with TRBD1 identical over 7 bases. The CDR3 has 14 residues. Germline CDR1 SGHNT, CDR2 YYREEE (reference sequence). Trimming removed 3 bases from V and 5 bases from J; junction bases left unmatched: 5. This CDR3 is CASSSGTDHQPQHF. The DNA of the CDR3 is TGTGCCAGCAGCTCTGGGACAGACCATCAGCCCCAGCATTTT.

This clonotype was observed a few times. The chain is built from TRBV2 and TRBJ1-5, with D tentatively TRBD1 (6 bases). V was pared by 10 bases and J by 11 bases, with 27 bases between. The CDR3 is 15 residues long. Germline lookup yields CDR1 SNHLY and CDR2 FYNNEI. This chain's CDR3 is CANDEQGVGAQTQHF. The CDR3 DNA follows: TGTGCCAACGACGAACAGGGTGTAGGCGCCCAGACCCAGCATTTT.

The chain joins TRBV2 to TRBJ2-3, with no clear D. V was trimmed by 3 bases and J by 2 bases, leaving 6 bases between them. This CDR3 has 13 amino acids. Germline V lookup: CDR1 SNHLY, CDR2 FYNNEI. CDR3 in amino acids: CASSERPTDTQYF. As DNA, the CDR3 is TGTGCCAGCAGTGAGCGACCCACAGATACGCAGTATTTT.

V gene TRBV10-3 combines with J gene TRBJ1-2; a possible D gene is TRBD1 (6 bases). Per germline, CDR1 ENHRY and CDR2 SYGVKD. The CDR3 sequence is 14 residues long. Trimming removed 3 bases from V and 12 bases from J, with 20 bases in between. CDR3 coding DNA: TGTGCCATCAGTGAAGTTTACAGGGTGAGAGGAAACACCTTC. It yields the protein CAISEVYRVRGNTF.

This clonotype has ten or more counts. The CDR3 is CASSYGGAGGYTF. For the CDR3, the DNA is TGTGCCAGCAGTTACGGAGGGGCGGGCGGCTACACCTTC. V gene TRBV6-5 combines with J gene TRBJ1-2; the D gene is possibly TRBD1 (5 bases). This CDR3 contains 13 residues. The germline V and J ends were trimmed by 2 bases and 8 bases, with 12 bases remaining between them. The germline CDR1 and CDR2 sequences are MNHEY and SVGAGI.

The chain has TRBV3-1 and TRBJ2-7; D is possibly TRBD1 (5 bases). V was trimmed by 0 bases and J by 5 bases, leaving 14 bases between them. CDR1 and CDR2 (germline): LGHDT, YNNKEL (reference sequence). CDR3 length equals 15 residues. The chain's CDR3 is CASSQESGKFDEQYF. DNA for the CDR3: TGTGCCAGCAGCCAAGAATCAGGGAAATTTGACGAGCAGTACTTC.

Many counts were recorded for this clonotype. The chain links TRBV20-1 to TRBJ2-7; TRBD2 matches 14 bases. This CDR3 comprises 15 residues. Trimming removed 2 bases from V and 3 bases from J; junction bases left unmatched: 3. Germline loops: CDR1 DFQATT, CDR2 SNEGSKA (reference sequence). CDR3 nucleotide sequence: TGCAGTGCTAGACCCGGGACTAGCGGGAGCTACGAGCAGTACTTC. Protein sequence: CSARPGTSGSYEQYF.